The 3 T cell receptor beta chains below all came from one sample that was sequenced in a study of shared clonotypes between healthy human individuals (dated by TCRdb to 2020 to 2022). CD8 naive samples consisted of CD45RO-negative cells that were positively selected for CCR7, yielding a CD45RA+CCR7+ population without TemRA cells. The library was obtained by the immunoSEQ multiplex PCR assay. The clones in this table, taken by TCRdb from immuneACCESS, are in-frame only. Not every clone is retained; where verified, under half of the shortfall comes from an unresolved V gene, and the cause of the rest is unknown. In all, the sample holds a few million clones, and 93% of those were seen once. The ten largest clonotypes hold around 1.7% of the sample. Sequenced material: naive CD8+ T cells from PBMCs. The cell subset or site label corresponds to: CD45RA+CCR7+. The receptor set was obtained from a man aged 18 to 35 in good health. Some clones in this sample may be carry-over from other donors' samples.

V is TRBV9 and J is TRBJ2-1; 14 positions match TRBD2. CDR3 length: 16 amino acids. Trimming cost V 3 bases and J 6 bases; bases outside gene matches: 5. CDR1 and CDR2 from the germline V gene are SGDLS and YYNGEE. CDR3 nucleotide sequence: TGTGCCAGCAGCGCCGCTGGGACTAGCGGGAGCAATGAGCAGTTCTTC. Amino acids: CASSAAGTSGSNEQFF.

This clone was counted a few times. The J gene is TRBJ1-1, the V gene TRBV7-9; D gene ambiguous. The CDR3 is 14 residues long. The ends were cut back, 1 base at V and 4 bases at J, with 10 bases in the middle. Germline CDR1 is SEHNR and CDR2 is FQNEAQ (reference sequence). In DNA form, the CDR3 reads TGTGCCAGCAGCTTAGTAGTTGCCGGCACTGAAGCTTTCTTT. Protein product: CASSLVVAGTEAFF.

The rearrangement joins TRBV28 to TRBJ2-7; the D gene is possibly TRBD1 (6 bases). Germline lookup yields CDR1 MDHEN and CDR2 SYDVKM. Trimming cost V 3 bases and J 5 bases, with 11 bases left between them. The CDR3 is 13 residues long. CDR3 in amino acids: CASSFRDNDEQYF. The CDR3, as DNA: TGTGCCAGCAGTTTTCGGGACAATGACGAGCAGTACTTC.